These 19 T cell receptor beta chains were all obtained from the same sample, sequenced in a study of blood T cells in healthy people across ages. The use of a sample-barcoded 5' primer and a J-beta primer mix characterized a second PCR of roughly 6 to 11 cycles. Using its own MiXCR run on the 5' RACE reads, TCRdb lists one record per CDR3 protein. The sample lists 1.2 million to 1.5 million distinct CDR3 sequences, roughly 64% occurring once. Sequencing input: blood. All receptors come from a man aged 18 to 30 in good health.

The V gene is TRBV13, the J gene TRBJ2-1; 7 positions match TRBD1. Trimming took 4 bases from V and 8 from J; bases not matched to a gene: 11. The germline V gene encodes CDR1 PRHDT and CDR2 FYEKMQ (reference sequence). The CDR3 is made up of 15 amino acids. The CDR3 DNA reads as TGTGCCAGCAGCTCTACGACAGGGTTAAAGGATGAGCAGTTCTTC. It specifies CASSSTTGLKDEQFF.

This clonotype turned up a few times. CDR3 in DNA: TGCAGTGCTAGAGAGGAAAACTATGGCTACACCTTC. Protein: CSAREENYGYTF. The V call is TRBV20-1, the J call TRBJ1-2; no definite D call. This CDR3 spans 12 amino acids. The germline V and J ends were trimmed by 0 bases and 2 bases, with 4 bases remaining between them. Germline loops: CDR1 DFQATT, CDR2 SNEGSKA (reference sequence).

The genes are TRBV10-3 and TRBJ1-4, with a possible D match to TRBD1 (5 bases). The CDR3 length is 15 residues. In germline, CDR1 is ENHRY, CDR2 SYGVKD. Trimming removed 2 bases at V and 8 bases at J, with 15 bases between. The CDR3: CAISEKGHEVEKLFF. The DNA for the CDR3 is TGTGCCATCAGTGAGAAAGGACACGAAGTCGAAAAACTGTTTTTT.

The chain has TRBV29-1 and TRBJ1-1; TRBD1 matches 8 bases. The CDR3 has 15 amino acids. V shed 4 bases and J 6 bases; nucleotides not matched to a gene: 13. Germline CDR1 reads SQVTM; CDR2 reads ANQGSEA. CDR3 in amino acids: CSVAAGGVGSSEAFF. CDR3 in DNA: TGCAGCGTTGCAGCAGGGGGCGTAGGTTCCTCTGAAGCTTTCTTT.

On this clonotype: The germline gene is not matched at one end of the junction; a read error may be the cause. The chain carries TRBV13 and TRBJ2-1; the D call may be TRBD1 or TRBD2 (5 bases each). CDR3 length: 16 amino acids. CDR1 and CDR2 (germline): PRHDT, FYEKMQ (reference sequence). The CDR3: CASTERGGPRNNVQFF. CDR3 coding DNA: TGTGCCAGCACCGAGAGGGGCGGGCCTCGGAACAATGTGCAGTTCTTC.

The chain employs TRBV6-6 and TRBJ2-5; maybe TRBD2 (5 bases). Germline V gives CDR1 MNHNY, CDR2 SVGAGI (reference sequence). The germline V and J ends were trimmed by 7 bases and 11 bases, with 20 bases remaining between them. This CDR3 has 13 amino acids. Written as DNA, the CDR3 is TGTGCCAGCACGGATAGCGAATACAATGAGCAGTACTTC. This encodes CASTDSEYNEQYF.

The chain employs TRBV12-3 or TRBV12-4 and TRBJ2-5, with D possibly being TRBD2 (6 bases). This CDR3 contains 16 residues. Trimming removed 6 bases from V and 1 base from J, with 18 bases in between. The CDR3 DNA sequence: TGTGCCAGCAGCCTTTTCTTTAGCGGCTCCCAAGAGACCCAGTACTTC. It encodes CASSLFFSGSQETQYF.

This clonotype came up a few times. The rearrangement links TRBV6-5 to TRBJ1-2; 8 positions match TRBD1. V lost 3 bases and J lost 9; bases outside the gene matches: 6. Germline-derived CDR1 and CDR2 are MNHEY and SVGAGI. CDR3 length equals 13 residues. This chain's CDR3 is CASSYGQGSRYTF. The CDR3, as DNA: TGTGCCAGCAGTTATGGACAGGGATCTCGCTACACCTTC.

This chain uses TRBV29-1 with TRBJ2-7, with 10 bases aligning to TRBD2. With 5 bases clipped from V and 0 bases from J, the junction kept 13 bases outside the gene matches. Germline CDR1 reads SQVTM; CDR2 reads ANQGSEA. The CDR3 has 17 amino acids. CDR3 amino acids: CSVMGVAGGSSSYEQYF. CDR3 in DNA: TGCAGCGTTATGGGGGTAGCGGGGGGTTCCAGCTCCTACGAGCAGTACTTC.

The chain links TRBV13 to TRBJ2-1; no clear D gene. The V gene's germline CDR1 is PRHDT and CDR2 FYEKMQ (reference sequence). V was clipped by 1 base and J by 8 bases, with 15 bases between them. This CDR3 contains 15 residues. In DNA form, the CDR3 reads TGTGCCAGCAGCTTAGTGGGTGGTCGGCGCGATGAGCAGTTCTTC. Translation: CASSLVGGRRDEQFF.

DNA of the CDR3: TGTGCCAGTTTACAGGAGGAGAATGAAAAACTGTTTTTT. Protein: CASLQEENEKLFF. The chain carries TRBV6-6 and TRBJ1-4, with a possible D match to TRBD1 (5 bases). CDR1 is MNHNY and CDR2 is SVGAGI in the germline V gene (reference sequence). This CDR3 comprises 13 residues. Deletions cut 9 bases from V and 5 bases from J, with 13 bases between.

The table lists this clonotype with a few counts. The CDR3 loop reads CASSPPTGYGYTF. The DNA for the CDR3 is TGTGCCAGCAGCCCCCCGACAGGGTATGGCTACACCTTC. This chain joins TRBV7-2 and TRBJ1-2, with 7 nucleotides matching TRBD1. The CDR3 runs to 13 residues. The J segment lost 5 bases and the V segment lost 5 bases, leaving 5 bases of the junction unmatched. Germline-derived CDR1 and CDR2 are SGHTA and FQGNSA.

The chain joins TRBV6-1 to TRBJ2-1; maybe TRBD2 (5 bases). CDR3 length: 17 residues. Trimming took 6 bases from V and 5 from J, leaving 23 bases between them. From germline, CDR1 is MNHNS and CDR2 SASEGT. CDR3 coding DNA: TGTGCCAGCAGCCCGATCGCGGCGGGTGTCGGGCACAATGAGCAGTTCTTC. It specifies CASSPIAAGVGHNEQFF.

This rearrangement joins TRBV7-2 to TRBJ2-7; TRBD2 matches at 16 bases. The germline V gene encodes CDR1 SGHTA and CDR2 FQGNSA. The CDR3 sequence is 17 residues long. J lost 5 bases, V lost 3 bases, and 7 bases had no gene match. The CDR3 bases are TGTGCCAGCAGCTTCCCGGGACTAGCGGGGGGGGTTGACGAGCAGTACTTC. Translating gives CASSFPGLAGGVDEQYF.

This clonotype has a handful of counts. The V gene is TRBV28, the J gene TRBJ2-3; 9 nucleotides align to TRBD2. The germline CDR1 and CDR2 sequences are MDHEN and SYDVKM. V was pared by 5 bases and J by 6 bases, with 9 bases of the junction left unmatched. This CDR3 has 15 residues. CDR3 coding DNA: TGTGCCAGCAGTCCCTGGCGGGGGGGCCAGGATACGCAGTATTTT. Amino acids: CASSPWRGGQDTQYF.

This clonotype has a handful of counts. This sequence joins TRBV20-1 and TRBJ2-3, with D uncertain. The V gene lost 0 bases and the J gene lost 5 bases, with 3 bases spanning the gap. Germline CDR1 is DFQATT and CDR2 is SNEGSKA (reference sequence). The CDR3 runs 11 residues. The CDR3 DNA sequence: TGCAGTGCTAGAGATGGAGATACGCAGTATTTT. Protein sequence: CSARDGDTQYF.

This clonotype was found a few times. This chain uses TRBV12-3 or TRBV12-4 with TRBJ1-5; TRBD1 is a possible D gene (6 bases). This CDR3 spans 15 amino acids. V was trimmed by 5 bases and J by 7 bases, leaving 18 bases between them. For the CDR3, the DNA is TGTGCCAGCAGTCCTAAACCACAGGGTTACCAGCCCCAGCATTTT. As protein: CASSPKPQGYQPQHF.

V and J are TRBV7-2 and TRBJ1-2; the D is unclear. Trimming took 5 bases from V and 1 from J, leaving 8 bases between them. Germline assignment: CDR1 SGHTA and CDR2 FQGNSA. The CDR3 spans 13 residues. The CDR3: CASSLQDNYGYTF. CDR3 nucleotide sequence: TGTGCCAGCAGCCTCCAGGATAACTATGGCTACACCTTC.

The V call is TRBV27, the J call TRBJ1-6; 8 bases are shared with TRBD1. The CDR3 is 15 amino acids. The germline V gene has CDR1 MNHEY and CDR2 SMNVEV (reference sequence). Trimming removed 0 bases from V and 10 bases from J; junction bases left unmatched: 5. The CDR3 reads CASSLSAGGLSPLHF. The CDR3 nucleotides read TGTGCCAGCAGTTTATCGGCAGGGGGCCTCTCACCCCTCCACTTT.